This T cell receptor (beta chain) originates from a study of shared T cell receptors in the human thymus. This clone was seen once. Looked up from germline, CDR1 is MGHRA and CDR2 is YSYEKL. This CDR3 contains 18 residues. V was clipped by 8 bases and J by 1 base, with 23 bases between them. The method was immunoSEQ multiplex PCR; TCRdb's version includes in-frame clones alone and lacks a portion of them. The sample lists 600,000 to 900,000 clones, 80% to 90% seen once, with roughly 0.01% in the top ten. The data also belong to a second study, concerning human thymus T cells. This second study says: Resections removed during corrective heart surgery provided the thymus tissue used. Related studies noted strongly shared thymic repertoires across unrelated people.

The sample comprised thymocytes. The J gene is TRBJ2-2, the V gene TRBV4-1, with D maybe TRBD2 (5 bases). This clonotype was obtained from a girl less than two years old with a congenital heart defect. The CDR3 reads CASAIAGSGDLNTGELFF. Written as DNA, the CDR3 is TGCGCCAGCGCCATTGCGGGCTCAGGAGACCTGAACACCGGGGAGCTGTTTTTT.